This T cell receptor (beta chain) was documented in a study of blood T cell repertoires in COVID-19 (dated by TCRdb to the early 2020s). In the study overall: The collaborator samples originated in the United States, Italy and Spain and spanned the acute and convalescent phases of COVID-19. The repertoires were released in a freely available public database intended as a resource for research on the immune response to SARS-CoV-2. Samples were obtained from the ongoing ImmuneRACE study (first 160 participants) and from over a thousand subjects provided by 6 global collaborators. HLA class I and class II types, where available, came from metadata supplied by the sample provider rather than from assay-based typing. Sample metadata almost always included a de-identified subject ID, COVID-19 status, age in years and sex. The material from the prospective study consisted of cDNA or gDNA derived from T cells, B-cell-depleted T cells, or PBMCs. Subjects who had been exposed to COVID-19, were actively infected with it, or had recovered from it provided the deeply sampled blood TCRbeta repertoires that made up the dataset. Broader findings and caveats from the paper: How much clinical and demographic metadata was included differed by source and by participant, and the metadata was provided uncurated.

V gives up 0 bases and J gives up 4 bases, and the segment between their germline ends measures 16 bases. The CDR3 holds 17 amino acids from the cysteine to the phenylalanine. The sequence is cut down to CDR3 DNA, 51 bases in frame from base 1. According to the germline V gene, CDR1 reads KGHSH and CDR2 reads LQKENI. In Seattle, one collaborating source enrolled patients while the infection was active and tracked those patients longitudinally over the course of disease. Collaborating institutions collected whole blood in K2EDTA tubes following their own protocols. For TCRbeta analysis, collaborator samples were shipped as frozen whole blood, as isolated PBMCs, or as DNA extracted from either sample type. Turning to this clone: Its binding antigen is unknown. The sample holds no much larger clone one base away, and base qualities are not on file.

TCRbeta CDR3 regions were amplified from genomic DNA using the immunoSEQ Assay, a bias-controlled multiplex PCR. Per the authors' processing: The number of nucleated cells in each sample was estimated from the amplification of reference gene primers within the assay. Sequence reads were collapsed and filtered to measure the absolute abundance of every unique TCRbeta CDR3 rearrangement. For each sample, productive Simpson clonality was calculated as the square root of Simpson's diversity index across productive rearrangements. In TCRdb, the immuneACCESS table is reduced to in-frame sequences with V and J assigned. These tables do not hold every clone; where another copy was compared, an unresolved V gene accounts for under half, and the others remain unexplained. V and J calls and clone size come straight from that table; D and trimming were deduced from the DNA. The sample table holds about 220,000 clones, of which about 85% were seen once. 10% to 13% of the sample is in the top ten clones.

This clonotype was sampled from a woman aged 50 to 60 with COVID-19, enrolled during active disease. The chain joins TRBV18 to TRBJ2-1; a tentative D match to TRBD2 spans 5 bases. Material: peripheral blood. In nucleotides, the sequence is TGTGCCAGCTCACCACCTCCGAGGGCAGGAAGATACAATGAGCAGTTCTTC. This sequence encodes CASSPPPRAGRYNEQFF.